The clone carrying this T cell receptor (beta chain) was seen at least ten times. The antigen remains undetermined. Compared with germline, one end of the junction differs, possibly owing to a read error. CDR1 and CDR2 (germline): DFQATT, SNEGSKA (reference sequence). The CDR3 sequence is 12 residues long. The sample belongs to a study of neurological immune-mediated disorders. Points from the study as a whole: None of the CDR3 amino acid sequences of expanded clones were shared across subjects, and this suggested private repertoires in all groups. HTLV-1-associated myelopathy led in TCR clonal expansion, while multiple sclerosis ranked lowest, below healthy controls.

The cDNA came from 5'RACE, which used 10-nucleotide random UMIs. In TCRdb, the 5' RACE reads were re-called with MiXCR into one record per CDR3 protein. Of more than 45,000 distinct CDR3 sequences in the sample, 2% to 3% were seen once. This TCR came from a man aged 50 to 59 with multiple sclerosis. This chain links TRBV20-1 with TRBJ1-2; D is ambiguous. The sequenced material came from PBMCs. CDR3 sequence (DNA): TGCAGTGCGAGAGATCTTAACTATGGCTACACCTTC. Translating it yields CSARDLNYGYTF.